This T cell receptor beta chain originates from a study of OX40 agonist ivuxolimab in advanced cancers. Study overall: Dose-escalation patients were diagnosed with hepatocellular carcinoma, melanoma, renal cell cancer or head and neck cancer. Males comprised 82.7% of the group, whose mean age was around 62 years (range roughly 20 to 90). General study results and limits: At 0.1 to 3.0 mg/kg, clonal expansion of CD4+ and CD8+ blood T cells had occurred by week 6.

Measured with immunoSEQ multiplex PCR; TCRdb has only the in-frame clones, and not every one. Of approximately 76,000 clones listed, approximately 91% are singletons. The CDR3 is 13 residues long. Germline loops: CDR1 SGHDT, CDR2 YYEEEE. V lost 5 bases, J lost 2 bases, and 11 bases lay in between. Patients with a history of autoimmune disease or on systemic immunosuppression were excluded. This clone has only a few counts. Its antigen is undetermined. This sequence originates from an adult with an advanced solid tumor such as melanoma, head and neck, liver or kidney cancer. The material sequenced was CD4+ or CD8+ T cells sorted from blood, taken in a trial of the OX40 agonist ivuxolimab. The rearrangement links TRBV5-6 to TRBJ2-7; D gene unclear. The CDR3 loop is CASSPPGTYEQYF. The CDR3 bases are TGTGCCAGCAGTCCCCCAGGAACCTACGAGCAGTACTTC.